The 27 T cell receptor beta chains in this list originate from one sample, sequenced in a study of identical twins (dated by TCRdb to about 2016). The library relied on 5' RACE. Sequencing instrument: Illumina HiSeq 2000. Using fastp at Q25 and MiXCR, TCRdb reprocessed the public reads and kept productive beta chains. Rows with one shared CDR3 protein collapse into an entry with the most common genes and DNA. The sample has more than 400,000 distinct CDR3 sequences on record, 12% to 15% of them singletons. The top ten constitute more than 0.4% of the sample. Separately, the same data were catalogued under a study of yellow fever vaccine responses in identical twins.

The sample consisted of CD4+ T cells sorted from blood. These receptors came from a woman younger than 35 in good health.

Only a few counts were recorded for this clonotype. V and J are TRBV7-2 and TRBJ2-3, with TRBD2 matching over 12 bases. This CDR3 is built from 15 residues. The V gene's germline CDR1 is SGHTA and CDR2 FQGNSA. With 5 bases clipped from V and 5 bases from J, the junction kept 5 bases outside the gene matches. CDR3 sequence (DNA): TGTGCCAGCAGCCAACCGGGACTAGCGGGAGATACGCAGTATTTT. Amino acids: CASSQPGLAGDTQYF.

This clonotype has only a few counts. This sequence joins TRBV12-3 or TRBV12-4 and TRBJ1-6; D uncertain. The CDR3 is 13 amino acids. Trimming took off 10 bases at V and 7 bases at J, with 14 bases between the two ends. The CDR3 sequence is CATSGPRNSPLHF. The CDR3 DNA reads TGTGCCACATCCGGGCCGAGGAATTCACCCCTCCACTTT.

This clonotype has ten or more counts. The chain has TRBV7-8 and TRBJ2-1, with D unclear. The germline CDR1 and CDR2 sequences are SGHVS and FQNEAQ. Between the trimmed V and J ends, which lost 5 bases and 7 bases, there was a span of 21 bases. The CDR3 consists of 16 residues. The CDR3 DNA sequence: TGTGCCAGCAGCCCCTGGCCGCGCAGCCCGGTGAATGAGCAGTTCTTC. Residues: CASSPWPRSPVNEQFF.

The chain combines TRBV27 with TRBJ2-3; 12 nucleotides match TRBD2. This CDR3 region has 14 residues. The trim removed 6 bases at V and 10 bases at J, leaving 8 bases unmatched. Germline CDR1 is MNHEY and CDR2 is SMNVEV (reference sequence). The CDR3 coding sequence is TGTGCCAGCAGGCCGGGACTAGCGGGTGAGGCGCAGTATTTT. Translating it yields CASRPGLAGEAQYF.

This clonotype is a singleton in its sample. J is TRBJ2-3 and V is TRBV18; D perhaps matches TRBD2 (6 bases). Germline CDR1 and CDR2: KGHSH and LQKENI. The CDR3 spans 18 residues. The ends were cut back, 3 bases at V and 1 base at J, with 20 bases in the middle. The CDR3 DNA follows: TGTGCCAGCTCACCGAGAAAGACCGGGACTTCCCGCACAGATACGCAGTATTTT. Translation gives CASSPRKTGTSRTDTQYF.

This clonotype has a count of ten or more. The genes are TRBV24-1 and TRBJ2-5; 7 bases fit TRBD1. CDR3 length equals 13 residues. Germline V CDR1 and CDR2: KGHDR, SFDVKD. Unmatched junction bases numbered 5, after V lost 7 bases and J lost 4 bases. The CDR3 DNA reads TGTGCCACCAGGGAGACAGGGAGAGAGACCCAGTACTTC. This codes for CATRETGRETQYF.

The rearrangement links TRBV9 to TRBJ2-1; 9 bases agree with TRBD2. The CDR3 runs 18 residues. V lost 0 bases to trimming and J lost 10 bases; unmatched junction nucleotides: 17. The V gene's germline CDR1 is SGDLS and CDR2 YYNGEE. This CDR3 reads CASSVGGSGGGVYNEQFF. The CDR3 coding sequence is TGTGCCAGCAGCGTAGGGGGTAGCGGGGGCGGGGTTTATAACGAGCAGTTCTTC.

This clonotype has just a few counts. This rearrangement joins TRBV7-8 to TRBJ2-7; TRBD1 matches at 8 bases. Germline V CDR1 and CDR2: SGHVS, FQNEAQ. V dropped 5 bases and J dropped 1; count of bases not matched to a gene: 4. The CDR3 totals 14 residues. The CDR3 reads CASSPNRGSYEQYF. The CDR3 DNA reads as TGTGCCAGCAGCCCTAACAGGGGGTCCTACGAGCAGTACTTC. The variable domain in full, with the rest retrieved from reference TRBV7-8 and TRBJ2-7, is GAGVSQSPRYKVAKRGQDVALRCDPISGHVSLFWYQQALGQGPEFLTYFQNEAQLDKSGLPSDRFFAERPEGSVSTLKIQRTQQEDSAVYLCASSPNRGSYEQYFGPGTRLTVT.

This clonotype was counted between two and nine times. This rearrangement joins TRBV29-1 to TRBJ1-2; a possible D gene is TRBD1 (6 bases). Germline loops: CDR1 SQVTM, CDR2 ANQGSEA. This CDR3 contains 14 residues. The germline V and J ends were trimmed by 4 bases and 4 bases, with 16 bases remaining between them. For the CDR3, the DNA is TGCAGCGTTGTTCCCGGACAGAGAACCTATGGCTACACCTTC. Translation gives CSVVPGQRTYGYTF.

V is TRBV12-3 or TRBV12-4 and J is TRBJ2-1; 12 bases line up with TRBD2. V lost 3 bases and J lost 9; bases outside the gene matches: 9. CDR3 size: 16 residues. CDR3 sequence reads: CASSFRTSGNRGEQFF. Here the CDR3 DNA reads TGTGCCAGCAGTTTCCGGACTAGCGGGAACAGGGGTGAGCAGTTCTTC.

The chain links TRBV5-1 to TRBJ2-1; perhaps TRBD2 as D (5 bases). The CDR3 loop spans 15 amino acids. CDR1 SGHRS and CDR2 YFSETQ come from the germline V gene. V shed 4 bases and J shed 6 bases, with 17 bases lying between them. Here the CDR3 DNA reads TGCGCCAGCAGCCTGGAGCGCGGGCCCTTCAATGAGCAGTTCTTC. As protein: CASSLERGPFNEQFF.

The CDR3 DNA is TGTGCCAGCAGACTGGGGTTAGCCACTGAAGCTTTCTTT. It yields the protein CASRLGLATEAFF. J is TRBJ1-1 and V is TRBV27, with D unclear. The germline V gene encodes CDR1 MNHEY and CDR2 SMNVEV (reference sequence). Between the trimmed V and J ends, which lost 6 bases and 4 bases, there was a span of 12 bases. The CDR3 extends over 13 amino acids.

V gene TRBV10-3 combines with J gene TRBJ2-3, with 7 bases fitting TRBD1. The CDR3 consists of 13 residues. Germline CDR1 is ENHRY and CDR2 is SYGVKD. Trimming removed 3 bases from V and 5 bases from J; junction bases left unmatched: 2. CDR3 DNA sequence: TGTGCCATCAGTGACCCAGGGGGAGATACGCAGTATTTT. Protein sequence: CAISDPGGDTQYF.

Details on this clonotype: The junction shows a germline mismatch at one end, possibly a read error. J is TRBJ2-3 and V is TRBV19; D ambiguous. The CDR3 length is 13 residues. Germline lookup yields CDR1 LNHDA and CDR2 SQIVND (reference sequence). The CDR3 DNA reads as TGTGCCTGTAGTATGATATTCGGGGATACGCAGTATTTT. Its protein is CACSMIFGDTQYF.

The J gene is TRBJ2-1, the V gene TRBV5-1; 10 nucleotides align to TRBD2. Germline values: CDR1 SGHRS, CDR2 YFSETQ. V lost 1 base to trimming and J lost 4 bases; unmatched junction nucleotides: 8. This CDR3 contains 17 residues. The CDR3 coding sequence is TGCGCCAGCAGCTTGAGCATAGCGGGGGGACCTTACAATGAGCAGTTCTTC. Its protein product is CASSLSIAGGPYNEQFF.

This clonotype has just a few counts. This chain joins TRBV12-3 or TRBV12-4 and TRBJ2-1, with D unresolved. Trimming cost V 3 bases and J 4 bases, with 13 bases left between them. This CDR3 has 15 amino acids. CDR3 loop: CASSFSQISYNEQFF. The DNA for the CDR3 is TGTGCCAGCAGTTTTTCCCAGATTTCGTACAATGAGCAGTTCTTC.

The gene calls are TRBV12-3 or TRBV12-4 and TRBJ2-7; D not certain. Trimming left V 3 bases short and J 3 bases short, with 9 bases between. This CDR3 region has 13 residues. The CDR3 protein is CASSFGLIYEQYF. CDR3 sequence (DNA): TGTGCCAGCAGTTTTGGGCTAATCTACGAGCAGTACTTC.

This clonotype has only a few counts. The chain employs TRBV6-6 and TRBJ2-7; D remains ambiguous. Trimming left V 6 bases short and J 13 bases short, with 19 bases between. This CDR3 spans 12 amino acids. The germline V gene has CDR1 MNHNY and CDR2 SVGAGI (reference sequence). CDR3 DNA: TGTGCCAGCAGCCCATCTAAATCAATCTATTACGTC. Its protein is CASSPSKSIYYV.

This clonotype showed up many times. The gene calls are TRBV12-3 or TRBV12-4 and TRBJ1-2; D perhaps matches TRBD1 (5 bases). The CDR3 covers 15 residues. Trimming shortened V by 6 bases and J by 2 bases, and 16 bases separated the two germline ends. As DNA, the CDR3 is TGTGCCAGCAGACGAAATGGGGGGTTGAACTATGGCTACACCTTC. Its translation: CASRRNGGLNYGYTF.

The chain has TRBV7-2 and TRBJ2-4; D may match TRBD1 or TRBD2 (5 bases each). This CDR3 is built from 12 residues. Germline assignment: CDR1 SGHTA and CDR2 FQGNSA. Trimming took 8 bases from V and 8 from J, leaving 13 bases between them. CDR3 nucleotide sequence: TGTGCCAGCGGGTCCGGGGCGGACATTCAGTACTTC. Translation gives CASGSGADIQYF.

This clonotype was recorded many times. J is TRBJ1-5 and V is TRBV6-6; no definite D call. CDR1 is MNHNY, CDR2 SVGAGI, per germline (reference sequence). Trimming took off 1 base at V and 7 bases at J, with 5 bases between the two ends. The CDR3 consists of 12 residues. CDR3 in DNA: TGTGCCAGCAGTTACTTAGGCCAGCCCCAGCATTTT. This codes for CASSYLGQPQHF.

The chain uses TRBV10-3 and TRBJ1-4; D not certain. Germline V gene sequence: CDR1 ENHRY, CDR2 SYGVKD. V gave up 2 bases and J gave up 4 bases, with 5 bases separating them. The CDR3 consists of 13 residues. The CDR3 DNA follows: TGTGCCATCAGTGAGGTCCTTAATGAAAAACTGTTTTTT. Protein sequence: CAISEVLNEKLFF.

The sample holds a few counts of this clonotype. The chain links TRBV20-1 to TRBJ1-4; no firm D call. In germline, CDR1 is DFQATT, CDR2 SNEGSKA (reference sequence). There are 12 residues in the CDR3. V lost 3 bases and J 8 bases, leaving 10 bases between the germline ends. CDR3 sequence: CSASPRAEKLFF. In DNA, the CDR3 is TGCAGTGCTAGCCCCCGCGCAGAAAAACTGTTTTTT.

This clonotype was seen repeatedly, ten times or more. The rearrangement uses TRBV7-3 and TRBJ2-2; TRBD1 aligns across 11 bases. Germline CDR1 reads SGHTA; CDR2 reads FQGTGA. The V and J ends lost 2 bases and 3 bases, in that order; junction bases with no gene match: 8. The CDR3 runs to 18 residues. For the CDR3, the DNA is TGTGCCAGCAGCTTAGGGACAGGGGGTCGCACGTACACCGGGGAGCTGTTTTTT. As protein: CASSLGTGGRTYTGELFF.

Only a few counts were recorded for this clonotype. The chain combines TRBV28 with TRBJ2-3, with D hard to call. Germline CDR1 MDHEN, CDR2 SYDVKM. The CDR3 has 12 residues. The V end lost 6 bases, the J end lost 4 bases, and 8 bases lay between the germline ends. The CDR3, as DNA: TGTGCCAGCAGGATATTCCCAGATACGCAGTATTTT. Translating it yields CASRIFPDTQYF. Full variable domain (missing parts from reference TRBV28 and TRBJ2-3): DVKVTQSSRYLVKRTGEKVFLECVQDMDHENMFWYRQDPGLGLRLIYFSYDVKMKEKGDIPEGYSVSREKKERFSLILESASTNQTSMYLCASRIFPDTQYFGPGTRLTVL.

Written as DNA, the CDR3 is TGTGCCAGCAGTCTAACCGGGACTAGCTTTCGTCGGGAGCAGTACTTC. Protein product: CASSLTGTSFRREQYF. The rearrangement links TRBV2 to TRBJ2-7; 9 positions match TRBD2. This CDR3 region has 16 residues. Unmatched junction bases numbered 15, after V lost 5 bases and J lost 7 bases. The germline V gene encodes CDR1 SNHLY and CDR2 FYNNEI.

CDR3 in amino acids: CATSALAGGATQYF. The CDR3 DNA follows: TGTGCCACCAGTGCCCTAGCGGGGGGTGCTACGCAGTATTTT. The chain carries TRBV24-1 and TRBJ2-3; TRBD2 matches 11 bases. The CDR3 spans 14 residues. Germline values: CDR1 KGHDR, CDR2 SFDVKD. V gave up 5 bases and J gave up 8 bases; unmatched junction bases: 5.